The entry that follows covers one T cell receptor beta chain sequence. This sample was included in a study of shared clonotypes between healthy human individuals. The method was immunoSEQ multiplex PCR; TCRdb's version includes in-frame clones alone and lacks a portion of them. There are 550,000 to 700,000 clones in the sample; around 78% occur only once, and about 1.8% lies in the top ten. The V end lost 3 bases, the J end lost 1 base, and 8 bases lay between the germline ends. CDR1 and CDR2 from the germline V gene are SSHAT and FNYEAQ (reference sequence). The CDR3 has 14 residues. The TCR comes from a young woman in good health. V gene TRBV7-7 combines with J gene TRBJ2-3, with D possibly matching TRBD2 (5 bases). Sequencing input: memory CD4+ T cells sorted from blood. Subset defined: CD45RA-negative fraction. The CDR3 protein is CASSLMEGTDTQYF. DNA for the CDR3: TGTGCCAGCAGCTTGATGGAGGGCACAGATACGCAGTATTTT. The full variable domain, its missing parts supplied by reference TRBV7-7 and TRBJ2-3, is GAGVSQSPRYKVTKRGQDVTLRCDPISSHATLYWYQQALGQGPEFLTYFNYEAQPDKSGLPSDRFSAERPEGSISTLTIQRTEQRDSAMYRCASSLMEGTDTQYFGPGTRLTVL.